This T cell receptor (beta chain) was profiled in a study of blood T cell repertoires in COVID-19 (dated by TCRdb to about 2020). Regarding the research as a whole: The collaborator samples originated in the United States, Italy and Spain and spanned the acute and convalescent phases of COVID-19. The prospective study material was composed of cDNA or gDNA derived from T cells, B-cell-depleted T cells, or PBMCs. Subjects who had been exposed to COVID-19, were actively infected with it, or had recovered from it provided the deeply sampled blood TCRbeta repertoires that made up the dataset. The repertoires were released in a freely available public database intended as a resource for research on the immune response to SARS-CoV-2. Samples came from the ongoing ImmuneRACE study (first 160 participants) plus 1,254 subjects from 6 global collaborators. The sample metadata nearly always contained a de-identified subject ID, COVID-19 status, age in years and sex. HLA class I and class II types, where available, came from metadata supplied by the sample provider rather than from assay-based typing. Beyond this particular receptor, the publication reports: The amount of clinical and demographic metadata varied by source and participant and was provided uncurated.

One collaborating source in Seattle enrolled patients while the patients were actively infected and followed the patients over time throughout the course of disease. Each collaborating institution followed its own protocols to collect whole blood in K2EDTA tubes. For TCRbeta analysis, collaborators shipped samples in one of three forms: frozen whole blood, isolated PBMCs, or DNA extracted from either of those sample types. TCRbeta CDR3 regions were amplified from genomic DNA by means of the immunoSEQ Assay, a bias-controlled multiplex PCR. The original pipeline was this. Within the assay, amplification of reference gene primers was used to estimate how many nucleated cells each sample contained. Sequence reads were collapsed and filtered to measure the absolute abundance of every unique TCRbeta CDR3 rearrangement. Productive Simpson clonality was computed per sample as the square root of Simpson's diversity index over productive rearrangements. TCRdb limited this immuneACCESS table to in-frame rearrangements with V and J called. A share of clones is missing; checked studies link under half to unresolved V genes, and the rest is unexplained. V, J and clone size are those of that table, while D and trimming were read from the DNA. The sample table contains about 150,000 clones; only one count was recorded for roughly 81% of them. The ten most abundant clones make up roughly 8.3% of the sample.

Its CDR3 holds 13 amino acids, cysteine through phenylalanine. Solely the CDR3 DNA is kept, with 39 bases framed from the first base. Trimming takes 4 bases off V and 8 bases off J; junction bases not matched to a gene: 8. Taken from the germline V gene, the CDR1 and CDR2 loops are SGHRS and YFSETQ. Comment on this clone: There is no known antigen for this receptor. One base away there is no much larger clone; base qualities are not given.

Sample: peripheral blood. The receptor was derived from a woman aged 60-75 years with COVID-19, enrolled during active disease. Here the chain combines TRBV5-1 and TRBJ1-2, with TRBD1 matching 7 junction bases. The CDR3 reads as follows: CASSQKTGDGYTF. DNA sequence: TGCGCCAGCAGCCAAAAAACAGGGGACGGCTACACCTTC.